This passage covers 31 T cell receptor beta chains from one sample sequenced in a study of human T cells and chemical hapten exposure. As to time point: pre-sensitization, week 0. The treatment denotes: therapeutic diphenylcyclopropenone sensitization with weekly scalp DPC. One entry per CDR3 protein, called by TCRdb with MiXCR from the RACE reads. The sample comprises around 120,000 distinct CDR3 sequences, approximately 13% of which are singletons, and around 2.7% rests with the top ten. Sequenced material: whole blood, taken in connection with sensitization to the hapten diphenylcyclopropenone (DPC). The receptor set was obtained from a woman aged 18-29 years with alopecia areata. Some clones in this sample may be carry-over from other donors' samples.

The V and J genes are TRBV10-3 and TRBJ1-5, with D possibly matching TRBD1 (6 bases). The CDR3 is 15 amino acids. V lost 6 bases and J lost 4, with 16 bases in between. Germline loops: CDR1 ENHRY, CDR2 SYGVKD. The chain's CDR3 is CAISETGALNQPQHF. The CDR3 DNA is TGTGCCATCAGCGAGACAGGAGCACTGAATCAGCCCCAGCATTTT.

This clonotype was recorded many times. The chain employs TRBV5-1 and TRBJ1-6; TRBD1 matches 7 bases. The germline CDR1 and CDR2 sequences are SGHRS and YFSETQ. The CDR3 runs to 16 residues. V lost 4 bases and J lost 2; bases outside the gene matches: 6. The CDR3 sequence is CASSDRQGTYNSPLHF. The CDR3 coding sequence is TGCGCCAGCAGCGATCGACAGGGCACCTATAATTCACCCCTCCACTTT.

The rearrangement joins TRBV7-9 to TRBJ2-7, with 8 bases identical to TRBD1. With 2 bases clipped from V and 3 bases from J, the junction kept 3 bases outside the gene matches. Germline CDR1 SEHNR, CDR2 FQNEAQ (reference sequence). The CDR3 is 14 amino acids. CDR3 DNA: TGTGCCAGCAGCTTAAGGACAGGGATCTACGAGCAGTACTTC. Protein sequence: CASSLRTGIYEQYF.

This clonotype was seen a few times. The chain combines TRBV6-2 or TRBV6-3 with TRBJ1-2; 7 nucleotides line up with TRBD1. V trimming: 4 bases; J trimming: 2 bases; junction bases outside the gene matches: 16. Germline V gene data show CDR1 as MNHEY and CDR2 as SVGEGT. CDR3 size: 18 residues. CDR3 amino acids: CASSSLTGVGRGNYGYTF. The CDR3 DNA follows: TGTGCCAGCAGTTCCTTGACCGGAGTTGGCAGGGGGAACTATGGCTACACCTTC.

This clonotype was observed at least ten times. The chain recombines TRBV20-1 with TRBJ1-2, with D possibly being TRBD1 (5 bases). The V and J ends lost 0 bases and 10 bases respectively, with 9 bases between them. The germline V gene encodes CDR1 DFQATT and CDR2 SNEGSKA (reference sequence). The CDR3 spans 11 residues. The CDR3 protein is CSAREGLHYTF. The CDR3 DNA reads as TGCAGTGCTAGAGAGGGGCTCCACTACACCTTC.

This clonotype was counted ten times or more. The J gene is TRBJ2-2, the V gene TRBV29-1; TRBD1 agrees at 7 bases. Germline V gene sequence: CDR1 SQVTM, CDR2 ANQGSEA. Trimming removed 7 bases from V and 2 bases from J; junction bases left unmatched: 7. The length of the CDR3 is 14 residues. In nucleotides, the CDR3 is TGCAGCGCTATTGGACAGGTTAACACCGGGGAGCTGTTTTTT. It is translated as CSAIGQVNTGELFF.

Turning to this clonotype: One junction end does not reproduce the germline sequence, and a read error may be involved. The chain employs TRBV6-1 and TRBJ2-3, with a weak D call TRBD2 (6 bases). The CDR3 is 15 amino acids. Germline CDR1 and CDR2: MNHNS and SASEGT. The CDR3 loop reads CASSESITSRDTQYF. Written as DNA, the CDR3 is TGTGCCAGCAGTGAATCCATAACTAGCAGAGATACGCAGTATTTT.

This clonotype was observed many times. The chain recombines TRBV18 with TRBJ2-3; TRBD1 agrees at 9 bases. Germline CDR1 reads KGHSH; CDR2 reads LQKENI. This CDR3 contains 16 residues. V shed 3 bases, J shed 4 bases, and the junction held 8 bases outside the gene matches. CDR3 in DNA: TGTGCCAGCTCACCGGCCGGGACAGGGAGGCCAGATACGCAGTATTTT. Protein product: CASSPAGTGRPDTQYF.

The rearrangement joins TRBV29-1 to TRBJ2-7, with a possible D match to TRBD2 (6 bases). The CDR3 runs 11 residues. In germline, CDR1 is SQVTM, CDR2 ANQGSEA. Deletions cut 4 bases from V and 5 bases from J, with 9 bases between. CDR3 bases: TGCAGCGTTGGGAGGGGCGACGAGCAGTACTTC. It codes for CSVGRGDEQYF.

As to this clonotype: Germline is not matched at one junction end, which may reflect a read error. The V and J genes are TRBV20-1 and TRBJ2-3; 10 bases agree with TRBD2. The CDR3 extends over 19 amino acids. Germline V gives CDR1 DFQATT, CDR2 SNEGSKA (reference sequence). CDR3: CSAQAGGAGGPSGTNTQYF. In DNA, the CDR3 is TGCAGTGCCCAGGCAGGCGGAGCGGGGGGGCCCTCTGGCACAAATACGCAGTATTTT.

V gene TRBV3-2 combines with J gene TRBJ2-2; the table calls TRBD1, which could not be checked here. TRBV3-2 is shown as a pseudogene. This CDR3 spans 17 amino acids. CDR3: CASSQDRRTGETGELFF. The CDR3 DNA sequence: TGTGCCAGCAGCCAAGATCGTAGGACAGGGGAGACCGGGGAGCTGTTTTTT.

The V gene is TRBV3-1, the J gene TRBJ2-6, with D maybe TRBD2 (6 bases). V was shortened by 6 bases and J by 4 bases, with 16 bases between the two germline ends. This CDR3 spans 16 amino acids. Germline CDR1 and CDR2: LGHDT and YNNKEL (reference sequence). The CDR3 loop reads CASSPGTHIGANVLTF. The CDR3 nucleotides are TGTGCCAGCAGTCCCGGGACTCACATCGGGGCCAACGTCCTGACTTTC.

The V gene is TRBV16, the J gene TRBJ1-1; D is perhaps TRBD1 (5 bases). Germline V gene data show CDR1 as KGHSY and CDR2 as FQNENV. CDR3 size: 15 residues. V lost 1 base and J lost 1, with 10 bases in between. The chain's CDR3 is CASSQFSGTNTEAFF. In nucleotides, the CDR3 is TGTGCCAGCAGCCAATTTTCAGGGACGAACACTGAAGCTTTCTTT.

This clonotype appeared a few times. The chain links TRBV28 to TRBJ1-5; no clear D. The CDR3 runs 13 residues. Trimming left V 6 bases short and J 2 bases short, with 8 bases between. The germline V gene encodes CDR1 MDHEN and CDR2 SYDVKM. CDR3 sequence: CASRIFGNQPQHF. The CDR3 bases are TGTGCCAGCAGAATCTTTGGCAATCAGCCCCAGCATTTT.

This chain links TRBV6-6 with TRBJ1-3; D gene ambiguous. Germline V CDR1 and CDR2: MNHNY, SVGAGI (reference sequence). CDR3 length: 14 residues. The V and J ends lost 2 bases and 0 bases respectively, with 5 bases between them. CDR3 loop: CASSYGTSGNTIYF. CDR3 DNA sequence: TGTGCCAGCAGTTACGGAACCTCTGGAAACACCATATATTTT.

This clonotype came up a few times. This rearrangement joins TRBV4-3 to TRBJ2-1; 14 bases agree with TRBD2. Per the germline V gene, CDR1 is LGHNA and CDR2 is YSLEER. V shed 0 bases and J 2 bases; nucleotides not matched to a gene: 3. CDR3 size: 18 residues. CDR3 nucleotides: TGCGCCAGCAGCCAAGAGGGACTAGCGGGGGACGCCTACAATGAGCAGTTCTTC. Protein sequence: CASSQEGLAGDAYNEQFF.

This chain uses TRBV11-3 with TRBJ2-1; TRBD2 aligns across 12 bases. This CDR3 spans 16 amino acids. Germline CDR1 is SGHNT and CDR2 is YENEEA. V was clipped by 1 base and J by 4 bases; unmatched bases: 2. The CDR3 DNA reads TGTGCCAGCAGCTTAGGGACTAGCGGGGTTTACAATGAGCAGTTCTTC. This translates into CASSLGTSGVYNEQFF.

This CDR3 reads CASSQRPSFPDTQYF. CDR3 DNA: TGTGCCAGCAGCCAAAGGCCTAGCTTTCCAGATACGCAGTATTTT. This rearrangement joins TRBV3-1 to TRBJ2-3; perhaps TRBD2 as D (5 bases). Germline V gene sequence: CDR1 LGHDT, CDR2 YNNKEL (reference sequence). The CDR3 consists of 15 residues. V was cut by 2 bases and J by 4 bases, with 13 bases left in between.

The V and J genes are TRBV24-1 and TRBJ2-2, with 8 nucleotides matching TRBD1. Germline trimming cut 9 bases from V and 6 bases from J; bases unmatched to any gene: 11. Germline CDR1 reads KGHDR; CDR2 reads SFDVKD. The CDR3 runs to 15 residues. The CDR3 reads CATSRTGLKPGELFF. For the CDR3, the DNA is TGTGCCACCTCCCGGACAGGGTTAAAGCCCGGGGAGCTGTTTTTT.

The rearrangement joins TRBV18 to TRBJ1-3, with no clear D. CDR3 length: 13 amino acids. Germline V gene sequence: CDR1 KGHSH, CDR2 LQKENI. Deletions cut 4 bases from V and 3 bases from J, with 7 bases between. CDR3 region: CASSLNNGNTIYF. The CDR3 DNA sequence: TGTGCCAGCTCACTAAATAATGGAAACACCATATATTTT.

This clonotype was seen many times. The J gene is TRBJ1-2, the V gene TRBV19; 7 bases map to TRBD1. The CDR3 has 12 amino acids. The ends lost 8 bases at V and 2 bases at J; junction bases unmatched: 2. Germline lookup yields CDR1 LNHDA and CDR2 SQIVND (reference sequence). In DNA, the CDR3 is TGTGCCAGTCAGGACAGGAACTATGGCTACACCTTC. Its translation: CASQDRNYGYTF.

A few counts support this clonotype. The V gene is TRBV7-9, the J gene TRBJ2-7, with 9 bases identical to TRBD1. V shed 4 bases and J 4 bases; nucleotides not matched to a gene: 14. The CDR3 runs 17 residues. CDR1 is SEHNR and CDR2 is FQNEAQ in the germline V gene (reference sequence). The CDR3 spells CASSSTPGQGLGYEQYF. In DNA, the CDR3 is TGTGCCAGCAGCTCGACCCCCGGACAGGGGTTGGGGTACGAGCAGTACTTC.

This clonotype was recorded many times. The V and J genes are TRBV7-2 and TRBJ1-6; 7 positions agree with TRBD1. The CDR3 is 15 amino acids. Germline V lookup: CDR1 SGHTA, CDR2 FQGNSA. Unmatched junction bases numbered 11, after V lost 5 bases and J lost 10 bases. The CDR3 coding sequence is TGTGCCAGCAGCCTGAACAGGGGAGTAGGGTCACCCCTCCACTTT. Translating it yields CASSLNRGVGSPLHF.

This clonotype was counted between two and nine times. CDR3 amino acids: CASSYSDTRRTQYF. CDR3 in DNA: TGTGCCAGCAGTTACTCCGACACCCGACGGACCCAGTACTTC. J is TRBJ2-5 and V is TRBV6-5; D not resolved. V was clipped by 0 bases and J by 7 bases, with 12 bases between them. In germline, CDR1 is MNHEY, CDR2 SVGAGI. The CDR3 is 14 residues long.

The chain has TRBV6-5 and TRBJ2-2; D assignment may be TRBD1 or TRBD2 (6 bases each). Germline lookup yields CDR1 MNHEY and CDR2 SVGAGI. V was trimmed by 7 bases and J by 6 bases, leaving 15 bases between them. The CDR3 consists of 14 residues. CDR3 DNA sequence: TGTGCCAGCACCCGGGGGCACCCTCCCGGGGAGCTGTTTTTT. It translates to CASTRGHPPGELFF.

This chain links TRBV7-9 with TRBJ2-7; unclear D gene. V gave up 4 bases and J gave up 3 bases, with 13 bases separating them. Germline lookup yields CDR1 SEHNR and CDR2 FQNEAQ (reference sequence). There are 14 residues in the CDR3. The CDR3 DNA reads TGTGCCAGCAGCTCCCGGACGGTAAACTACGAGCAGTACTTC. Amino acids: CASSSRTVNYEQYF.

This clonotype was detected only a few times. J is TRBJ2-5 and V is TRBV7-3, with TRBD2 identical over 7 bases. This CDR3 has 13 residues. Germline V CDR1 and CDR2: SGHTA, FQGTGA. The trim removed 5 bases at V and 0 bases at J, leaving 0 bases unmatched. CDR3 sequence: CASSRGDQETQYF. The DNA for the CDR3 is TGTGCCAGCAGCCGGGGGGACCAAGAGACCCAGTACTTC.

The rearrangement uses TRBV2 and TRBJ1-2; D not certain. V lost 0 bases to trimming and J lost 6 bases, with 8 bases between them. Germline loops: CDR1 SNHLY, CDR2 FYNNEI. This CDR3 region has 13 residues. CDR3 region: CASSEAWTNGYTF. DNA of the CDR3: TGTGCCAGCAGTGAAGCGTGGACTAATGGCTACACCTTC.

This clonotype was seen a handful of times. The V and J genes are TRBV7-2 and TRBJ1-2; D not certain. The V gene's germline CDR1 is SGHTA and CDR2 FQGNSA. V was trimmed by 2 bases and J by 7 bases, leaving 11 bases between them. The CDR3 has 13 residues. The CDR3 sequence is CASSLSEVAGYTF. For the CDR3, the DNA is TGTGCCAGCAGCTTATCAGAGGTTGCTGGCTACACCTTC.

This chain connects TRBV20-1 to TRBJ1-2, with D tentatively TRBD1 (6 bases). The germline gives CDR1 DFQATT, CDR2 SNEGSKA (reference sequence). CDR3 length: 13 amino acids. V dropped 3 bases and J dropped 6 bases, with 14 bases sitting between them. The CDR3 sequence is CSASRQGRNGYTF. The CDR3 DNA sequence: TGCAGTGCTAGCCGGCAGGGGAGGAATGGCTACACCTTC.

The chain has TRBV20-1 and TRBJ2-3; no firm D call. The V gene lost 2 bases and the J gene lost 0 bases, with 12 bases spanning the gap. Per the germline V gene, CDR1 is DFQATT and CDR2 is SNEGSKA (reference sequence). The CDR3 covers 15 residues. The CDR3 DNA reads TGCAGTGCTAGATCTGGACCCGCTAGCACAGATACGCAGTATTTT. Residues: CSARSGPASTDTQYF.